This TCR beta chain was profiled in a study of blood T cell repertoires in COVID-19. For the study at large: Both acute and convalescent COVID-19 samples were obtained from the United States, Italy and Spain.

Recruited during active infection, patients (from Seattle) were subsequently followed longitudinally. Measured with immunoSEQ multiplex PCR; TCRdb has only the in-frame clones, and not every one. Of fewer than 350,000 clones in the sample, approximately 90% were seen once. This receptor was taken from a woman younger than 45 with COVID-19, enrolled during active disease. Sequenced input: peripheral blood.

Written as DNA, the CDR3 is TGCGCCAGCAGTGATGGACAGGGGTGGTACGAGCAGTACTTC. Translated: CASSDGQGWYEQYF. The V and J genes are TRBV10-2 and TRBJ2-7, with 9 bases matching TRBD1. The CDR3 covers 14 residues. Germline lookup yields CDR1 WSHSY and CDR2 SAAADI. Germline trimming cut 3 bases from V and 4 bases from J; bases unmatched to any gene: 4.